This T cell receptor (beta chain) was sequenced during a study of beta chain features in type 1 diabetes. Findings of the study overall: TCRB CDR3s were moderately but significantly shorter in Type 1 diabetes patients in all four CD4+ subsets.

The V gene's germline CDR1 is SGHRS and CDR2 YFSETQ. V lost 3 bases and J lost 3, with 9 bases in between. The CDR3 is 13 amino acids. Turning to this clone: The antigen is undetermined.

cDNA synthesis used the whole RNA isolate, giving expressed TCRB sequences. Sequencing used immunoSEQ multiplex PCR; TCRdb keeps in-frame clones, though not all of them. The sample shows 50,000 or so clones, less than 55% of them seen only once. This receptor was identified in a man aged 25 to 45 with type 1 diabetes. The chain carries TRBV5-1 and TRBJ1-2, with a weak D call TRBD1 (6 bases). The sequenced material came from Tregs from blood. CDR3: CASSSQGDYGYTF. The CDR3 DNA is TGCGCCAGCAGCTCACAGGGTGACTATGGCTACACCTTC.